This T cell receptor beta chain was identified in a study of shared clonotypes between healthy human individuals. The germline gives CDR1 KGHSH, CDR2 LQKENI. The V segment lost 3 bases and the J segment 6 bases; nucleotides outside the gene matches: 1. The CDR3 has 14 amino acids. About this clone itself: Its antigen is not identified. Other DNA sequences from this sample encode an identical CDR3 as well.

The method was immunoSEQ multiplex PCR; TCRdb's version includes in-frame clones alone and lacks a portion of them. Here the sample spans approximately 1.5 million clones, 97% to 99% being singletons. Study observations and caveats: A generally larger estimated richness was seen in naive subsets than in memory subsets.

The TCR sequence derives from a man aged 25-40 years in good health. This rearrangement joins TRBV18 to TRBJ2-1; 11 nucleotides match TRBD2. Specimen: naive CD4+ T cells sorted from blood. This sample's subset: CD45RA+ positively selected. In DNA form, the CDR3 reads TGTGCCAGCTCACCGCTAGCGGGAGGCAATGAGCAGTTCTTC. Its protein product is CASSPLAGGNEQFF.